The clone carrying this TCR beta chain was recorded only once. Its specificity is unknown. The source of the sample is a study of shared clonotypes between healthy human individuals. Some clones are missing from TCRdb's copy, which holds only in-frame ones; the method was immunoSEQ multiplex PCR. The sample carries approximately 710,000 clones, around 91% recorded once. Study observations and caveats: Only blood was sampled, and tissue TCR repertoires likely differ from blood ones.

Donors were healthy HIV-negative adults without recently reported acute infections or vaccinations. Adult Caucasians living in Nashville, Tennessee made up all of the donors. Each CD8 memory set brought CD45RO+ cells together with CCR7-negative CD45RA+ TemRA cells. The germline CDR1 and CDR2 sequences are SEHNR and FQNEAQ (reference sequence). The V end was cut by 0 bases, the J end by 8 bases, with 7 bases between. CDR3 length: 12 residues. This sequence originates from a man in his late teens or twenties in good health. Some clones in this sample may be carry-over from other donors' samples. Source material: memory CD8+ T cells from PBMCs. The subset is: CD45RO+ cells pooled with CCR7-negative TemRA cells. The V and J genes are TRBV7-9 and TRBJ1-1; D unresolved. CDR3 bases: TGTGCCAGCAGCTTAGCCATTAGGGAAGCTTTCTTT. It specifies CASSLAIREAFF.